This T cell receptor (beta chain) was recovered during a study of T-cell memory formation after mild COVID-19. Study at large: For the most part, TCR clusters were specific to one donor. Study-level points and caveats: Later expanders leaned toward CD4+, whereas clones contracting from day 15 to 85 were balanced CD4/CD8.

5'RACE primed at constant segments yielded TCR alpha and TCR beta cDNA libraries bearing sample barcodes and UMIs. TCRdb recomputed calls from the 5' RACE reads with MiXCR, one row per CDR3 protein. The sample holds 400,000 to 500,000 distinct CDR3 sequences, 20% to 25% seen once. Germline-derived CDR1 and CDR2 are SSHAT and FNYEAQ (reference sequence). The CDR3 totals 14 residues. V dropped 4 bases and J dropped 4 bases, with 13 bases sitting between them. There are a few counts of this clonotype. Its specificity is unknown. The gene calls are TRBV7-7 and TRBJ2-5; D gene ambiguous. Sequenced sample: PBMCs or a T cell subset sorted from them (not recorded which). The TCR comes from an adult woman who had mild COVID-19 (a few samples of this study predate the infection). Cell type and time point are not known. The CDR3 sequence: CASSSKSSLETQYF. The CDR3, as DNA: TGTGCCAGCAGCTCAAAGTCCAGCTTAGAGACCCAGTACTTC. The complete variable domain, with remaining parts taken from reference TRBV7-7 and TRBJ2-5, reads GAGVSQSPRYKVTKRGQDVTLRCDPISSHATLYWYQQALGQGPEFLTYFNYEAQPDKSGLPSDRFSAERPEGSISTLTIQRTEQRDSAMYRCASSSKSSLETQYFGPGTRLLVL.